These 15 T cell receptor beta chains were all obtained from the same sample, sequenced in a study of blood T cell repertoires in COVID-19. The assay was immunoSEQ multiplex PCR, and TCRdb's table has in-frame clones only and misses some. The sample yields a few hundred thousand clones, roughly four fifths seen once. The specimen sequenced was peripheral blood. These receptors were obtained from a person in their 70s with COVID-19, enrolled during active disease.

The chain is built from TRBV30 and TRBJ2-5; perhaps TRBD1 as D (6 bases). With 1 base removed from V and 4 bases from J, the gap between germline ends came to 13 bases. Per the germline V gene, CDR1 is GTSNPN and CDR2 is SVGIG (reference sequence). This CDR3 has 14 residues. In nucleotides, the CDR3 is TGTGCCTGGAGTGGTACAGGGTCGGGAGAGACCCAGTACTTC. Translating gives CAWSGTGSGETQYF.

The chain couples TRBV10-3 to TRBJ1-4, with 10 bases that match TRBD1. The CDR3 spans 15 residues. Germline V gene lookup returns CDR1 ENHRY and CDR2 SYGVKD. The J segment lost 0 bases and the V segment lost 11 bases, leaving 6 bases of the junction unmatched. The CDR3 loop is CASRTGGTTNEKLFF. DNA of the CDR3: TGTGCCTCGCGGACAGGGGGAACAACTAATGAAAAACTGTTTTTT.

V is TRBV6-2 or TRBV6-3 and J is TRBJ2-1; possible D gene TRBD2, 5 bases. Deletions cut 2 bases from V and 0 bases from J, with 5 bases between. Germline V gene sequence: CDR1 MNHEY, CDR2 SVGEGT. The CDR3 is made up of 14 amino acids. The CDR3 bases are TGTGCCAGCAGTTACGAGGGCTCCTACAATGAGCAGTTCTTC. Amino acids: CASSYEGSYNEQFF.

This sequence joins TRBV5-1 and TRBJ1-4; D is perhaps TRBD1 (6 bases). V lost 0 bases to trimming and J lost 5 bases, with 11 bases between them. Germline V gene data show CDR1 as SGHRS and CDR2 as YFSETQ. The CDR3 is made up of 15 amino acids. CDR3 in DNA: TGCGCCAGCAGCTTGGCCGTCAGGGGAAATGAAAAACTGTTTTTT. Translation: CASSLAVRGNEKLFF.

In this sample, this clone turned up once. The CDR3 DNA follows: TGTGCCAGCAGTGGACAGGGCCAAGAGACCCAGTACTTC. Residues: CASSGQGQETQYF. The rearrangement joins TRBV12-3 or TRBV12-4 to TRBJ2-5, with 8 bases aligning to TRBD1. CDR3 length equals 13 residues. Trimming cost V 5 bases and J 1 base; bases outside gene matches: 0.

This chain connects TRBV21-1 to TRBJ2-5; the table's TRBD2 call for D was not verified on the DNA. TRBV21-1 is flagged as a pseudogene. This CDR3 is built from 19 residues. The CDR3 nucleotides are TGTGCCAGCAGCAGCACTCTCCCGGGGGGCGGGGGGGCCGGGGAGACCCAGTACTTC. Residues: CASSSTLPGGGGAGETQYF.

The DNA of the CDR3 is TGTGCCATCAGTGAGGGCCGGGGGGCAACTAATGAAAAACTGTTTTTT. It specifies CAISEGRGATNEKLFF. The chain is built from TRBV10-3 and TRBJ1-4; D possibly corresponds to TRBD1 (5 bases). The V gene lost 2 bases and the J gene lost 0 bases, with 10 bases spanning the gap. Germline V lookup: CDR1 ENHRY, CDR2 SYGVKD. The CDR3 spans 16 residues.

A few counts support this clone. The chain links TRBV28 to TRBJ2-7; unclear D gene. The CDR3 is made up of 11 amino acids. The ends were cut back, 3 bases at V and 4 bases at J, with 4 bases in the middle. Germline CDR1 MDHEN, CDR2 SYDVKM. Written as DNA, the CDR3 is TGTGCCAGCAGTTTCCAGTACGAGCAGTACTTC. This gives the protein CASSFQYEQYF.

The genes are TRBV15 and TRBJ2-5, with TRBD2 as a possible D gene (6 bases). The CDR3 covers 14 residues. Germline V gene data show CDR1 as LNHNV and CDR2 as YYDKDF (reference sequence). Trimming removed 5 bases from V and 4 bases from J, with 14 bases in between. CDR3 sequence: CATSQKAGSETQYF. CDR3 in DNA: TGTGCCACCAGCCAAAAGGCGGGGTCAGAGACCCAGTACTTC.

This chain uses TRBV15 with TRBJ2-5; tentatively, D is TRBD2 (6 bases). The CDR3 totals 14 residues. The germline gives CDR1 LNHNV, CDR2 YYDKDF (reference sequence). V dropped 0 bases and J dropped 6 bases, with 11 bases sitting between them. The CDR3 here is CATSRDGTQQTQYF. The CDR3 bases are TGTGCCACCAGCAGAGATGGGACTCAGCAGACCCAGTACTTC.

J is TRBJ2-1 and V is TRBV29-1; D not certain. Germline V CDR1 and CDR2: SQVTM, ANQGSEA. V shed 4 bases and J shed 6 bases, with 7 bases lying between them. The CDR3 totals 11 residues. The CDR3 sequence: CSVGRSNEQFF. In DNA, the CDR3 is TGCAGCGTTGGCCGGAGCAATGAGCAGTTCTTC.

The rearrangement joins TRBV21-1 to TRBJ2-3; TRBD1 is the table's D call and was not checked against the DNA. TRBV21-1 is a documented pseudogene. CDR3 length equals 17 residues. The CDR3 loop reads CASCDFLRGNSTDTQYF. In DNA form, the CDR3 reads TGTGCCAGCTGCGACTTTCTAAGGGGGAATAGCACAGATACGCAGTATTTT.

The rearrangement links TRBV7-2 to TRBJ2-7, with D maybe TRBD2 (6 bases). The ends were cut back, 5 bases at V and 6 bases at J, with 17 bases in the middle. This CDR3 has 14 amino acids. Per germline, CDR1 SGHTA and CDR2 FQGNSA. This CDR3 reads CASSPRGPTGEQYF. The CDR3 bases are TGTGCCAGCAGCCCGCGGGGCCCTACGGGCGAGCAGTACTTC.

The chain is built from TRBV7-2 and TRBJ1-5, with D perhaps matching TRBD1 (5 bases). Per germline, CDR1 SGHTA and CDR2 FQGNSA. The CDR3 is made up of 14 amino acids. V was shortened by 4 bases and J by 5 bases, with 12 bases between the two germline ends. CDR3 coding DNA: TGTGCCAGCAGCTCGGGGGGAGGGTATCAGCCCCAGCATTTT. It specifies CASSSGGGYQPQHF.

The gene calls are TRBV7-3 and TRBJ2-1; TRBD2 aligns across 8 bases. The CDR3 contains 14 residues. Germline V gene data show CDR1 as SGHTA and CDR2 as FQGTGA. After removal of 5 bases from V and 6 bases from J, the junction contained 6 bases not matched to a gene. This chain's CDR3 is CASSIAGRTNEQFF. Written as DNA, the CDR3 is TGTGCCAGCAGCATAGCGGGGAGAACCAATGAGCAGTTCTTC.